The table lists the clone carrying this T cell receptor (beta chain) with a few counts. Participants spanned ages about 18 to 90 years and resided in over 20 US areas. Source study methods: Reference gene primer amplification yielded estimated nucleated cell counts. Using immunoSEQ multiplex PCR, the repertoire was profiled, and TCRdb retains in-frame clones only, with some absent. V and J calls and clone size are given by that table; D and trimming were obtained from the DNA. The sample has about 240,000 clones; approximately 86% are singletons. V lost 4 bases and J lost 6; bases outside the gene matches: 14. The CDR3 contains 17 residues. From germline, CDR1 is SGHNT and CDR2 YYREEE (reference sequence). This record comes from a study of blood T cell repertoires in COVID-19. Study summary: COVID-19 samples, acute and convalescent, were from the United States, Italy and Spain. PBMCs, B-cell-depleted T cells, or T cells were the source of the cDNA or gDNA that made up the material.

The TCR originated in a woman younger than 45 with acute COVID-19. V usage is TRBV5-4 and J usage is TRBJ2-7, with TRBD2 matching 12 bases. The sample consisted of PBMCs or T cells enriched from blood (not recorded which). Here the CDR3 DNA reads TGTGCCAGCAGCCCAAGATTCACTAGCGGGGGGTTCAGCGAGCAGTACTTC. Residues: CASSPRFTSGGFSEQYF.